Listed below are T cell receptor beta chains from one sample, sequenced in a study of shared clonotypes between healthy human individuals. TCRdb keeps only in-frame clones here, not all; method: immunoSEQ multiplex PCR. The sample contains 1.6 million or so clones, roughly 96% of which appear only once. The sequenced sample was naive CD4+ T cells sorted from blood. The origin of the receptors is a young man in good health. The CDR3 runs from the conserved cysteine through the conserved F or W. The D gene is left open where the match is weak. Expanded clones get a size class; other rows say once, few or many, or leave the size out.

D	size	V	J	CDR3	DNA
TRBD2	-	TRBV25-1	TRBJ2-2	CASSPGTSGAYDTGELFF	TGTGCCAGCAGTCCTGGGACTAGCGGGGCCTACGACACCGGGGAGCTGTTTTTT
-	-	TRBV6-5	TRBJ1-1	CASSFLDTEAFF	TGTGCCAGCAGTTTTCTGGACACTGAAGCTTTCTTT
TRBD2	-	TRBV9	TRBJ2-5	CASSIGGRETQYF	TGTGCCAGCAGCATCGGGGGGAGAGAGACCCAGTACTTC
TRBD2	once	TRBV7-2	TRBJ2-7	CASSPPGLAHRSEQYF	TGTGCCAGCAGCCCCCCGGGACTAGCGCACCGAAGCGAGCAGTACTTC
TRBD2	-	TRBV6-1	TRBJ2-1	CASSTTSATYNEQFF	TGTGCCAGCAGTACGACTAGCGCAACCTACAATGAGCAGTTCTTC
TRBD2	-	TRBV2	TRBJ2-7	CASRGGAGANEQYF	TGTGCCAGCAGGGGTGGGGCGGGAGCCAACGAGCAGTACTTC
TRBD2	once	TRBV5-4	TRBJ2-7	CASSPGLAGSYEQYF	TGTGCCAGCAGCCCAGGACTAGCGGGAAGCTACGAGCAGTACTTC
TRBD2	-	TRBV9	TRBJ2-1	CASSPRKEVAGAKQFF	TGTGCCAGCAGCCCCCGAAAAGAAGTAGCGGGGGCAAAGCAGTTCTTC
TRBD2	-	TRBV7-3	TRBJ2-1	CASSLGLASYNEQFF	TGTGCCAGCAGCTTGGGACTAGCCTCCTACAATGAGCAGTTCTTC
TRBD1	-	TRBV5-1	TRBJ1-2	CASSLVQGSNYGYTF	TGCGCCAGCAGCTTGGTACAGGGGTCTAACTATGGCTACACCTTC
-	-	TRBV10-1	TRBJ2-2	CASSEAKNTGELFF	TGCGCCAGCAGTGAGGCGAAGAACACCGGGGAGCTGTTTTTT
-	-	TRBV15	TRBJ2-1	CATSRDPRGPSLEQFF	TGTGCCACCAGCAGAGATCCCCGGGGTCCTAGTCTTGAGCAGTTCTTC
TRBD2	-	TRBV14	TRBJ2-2	CASSQRLAGVGHGELFF	TGTGCCAGCAGCCAAAGACTAGCGGGAGTTGGGCACGGGGAGCTGTTTTTT
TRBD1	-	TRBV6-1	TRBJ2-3	CASSEVGGVPDTQYF	TGTGCCAGCAGTGAAGTAGGGGGCGTCCCAGATACGCAGTATTTT
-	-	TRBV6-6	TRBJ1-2	CASSYGLGGYTF	TGTGCCAGCAGTTACGGCCTCGGTGGCTACACCTTC
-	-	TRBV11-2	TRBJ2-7	CASSLVKSFGVEQYF	TGTGCCAGCAGCTTGGTTAAGAGCTTCGGGGTCGAGCAGTACTTC
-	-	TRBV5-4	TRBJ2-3	CASRPGTLDTDTQYF	TGTGCCAGCAGACCGGGGACTCTGGACACAGATACGCAGTATTTT
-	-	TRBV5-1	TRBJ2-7	CASSLGQPSGEQYF	TGCGCCAGCAGCTTGGGGCAGCCGTCGGGCGAGCAGTACTTC
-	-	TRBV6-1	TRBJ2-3	CASSEALGSTDTQYF	TGTGCCAGCAGTGAAGCTCTGGGGAGCACAGATACGCAGTATTTT
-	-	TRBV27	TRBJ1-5	CASREGEGRSNQPQHF	TGTGCCAGCAGGGAAGGGGAAGGTAGGAGCAATCAGCCCCAGCATTTT
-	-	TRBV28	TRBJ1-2	CASSLILPTGDGYTF	TGTGCCAGCAGTTTAATCCTCCCTACAGGTGATGGCTACACCTTC
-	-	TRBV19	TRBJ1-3	CASSSPFRGSGNTIYF	TGTGCCAGTAGTAGTCCCTTTCGGGGGTCTGGAAACACCATATATTTT
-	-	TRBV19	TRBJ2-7	CASSIDGYEQYF	TGTGCCAGTAGTATAGACGGATACGAGCAGTACTTC
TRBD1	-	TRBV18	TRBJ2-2	CASSIRTGTNTGELFF	TGTGCCAGCTCAATCCGGACAGGAACGAACACCGGGGAGCTGTTTTTT
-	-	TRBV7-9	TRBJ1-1	CASREEAFF	TGTGCCAGCAGGGAGGAAGCTTTCTTT
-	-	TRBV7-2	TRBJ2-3	CASSSPGPGDTQYF	TGTGCCAGCAGCTCTCCCGGGCCGGGAGATACGCAGTATTTT